This record concerns one TCR beta chain sequence. What it binds is unknown. A read error may be the cause here, since a much bigger clone is one base away. It was at first hyperthyroidism diagnosis, before any ophthalmopathy symptoms, that the blood sample was taken. Amplified TCR beta CDR3 regions came from RNA transcripts. HTBI primers drove first-round RT-PCR of the TCR CDR3. TCRdb passed the multiplex PCR reads through MiXCR, listing each CDR3 protein once. This sample has approximately 260,000 distinct CDR3 sequences, with roughly 15% found just once. These data originate in a study of T cells in Graves' hyperthyroidism and ophthalmopathy. Across the whole study: Specimen type is peripheral blood, collected at initial diagnosis prior to any treatment. Broader study findings: Patients with ophthalmopathy were separated from those with stable hyperthyroidism by a 13 V-J model.

This receptor was obtained from a woman between 45 and 60 years old with Graves' hyperthyroidism that later progressed to Graves' ophthalmopathy. The material sequenced was blood.

The CDR3 DNA reads TGCAGCGCTGGGTGGAATGAGCAGTCCTTC. As protein: CSAGWNEQSF. The chain couples TRBV29-1 to TRBJ2-1; no firm D call. The CDR3 length is 10 residues. The germline CDR1 and CDR2 sequences are SQVTM and ANQGSEA.